These T cell receptor beta chains were read from a single sample in a study of shared clonotypes between healthy human individuals. Sequencing was performed with immunoSEQ multiplex PCR; in TCRdb, only in-frame clones are kept and a portion is missing. The table lists hundreds of thousands of clones, approximately 79% of them singletons. Sequenced material: memory CD4+ T cells sorted from blood. These receptors were collected from a woman aged 25 to 39 in good health. The CDR3 runs from the conserved cysteine through the conserved F or W. The D gene is left open where the match is weak. Clone size is stated in some rows and not others, as once, few, many or a class when expanded.

cdr3_aa: CASSPDSFSYNEQFF
cdr3_nt: TGCGCCAGCAGCCCCGACTCCTTTTCCTACAATGAGCAGTTCTTC
j_call: TRBJ2-1
clone_size: .
v_call: TRBV5-1
d_call: .
cdr3_length: 15

cdr3_aa: CASSLGSRLAGVAEQFF
cdr3_nt: TGTGCCAGCAGTTTAGGTAGTAGGCTAGCGGGAGTCGCTGAGCAGTTCTTC
j_call: TRBJ2-1
clone_size: .
v_call: TRBV27
d_call: TRBD2
cdr3_length: 17

cdr3_aa: CASTPDSMNTEAFF
cdr3_nt: TGCGCCAGCACTCCTGACAGTATGAACACTGAAGCTTTCTTT
j_call: TRBJ1-1
clone_size: .
v_call: TRBV5-1
d_call: .
cdr3_length: 14

cdr3_aa: CASSSTYSSGSTDTQYF
cdr3_nt: TGTGCCAGCTCGTCGACCTACAGCTCTGGTAGCACAGATACGCAGTATTTT
j_call: TRBJ2-3
clone_size: .
v_call: TRBV18
d_call: .
cdr3_length: 17

cdr3_aa: CASSYRGSTDTQYF
cdr3_nt: TGTGCCAGCAGTTACCGGGGAAGCACAGATACGCAGTATTTT
j_call: TRBJ2-3
clone_size: .
v_call: TRBV6-5
d_call: .
cdr3_length: 14

cdr3_aa: CASSLVTGRNQPQHF
cdr3_nt: TGTGCCAGCAGCTTAGTAACAGGGCGCAATCAGCCCCAGCATTTT
j_call: TRBJ1-5
clone_size: .
v_call: TRBV7-2
d_call: .
cdr3_length: 15

cdr3_aa: CASSFLGAYLYGYTF
cdr3_nt: TGTGCCAGCAGCTTCCTGGGGGCGTATTTATATGGCTACACCTTC
j_call: TRBJ1-2
clone_size: many
v_call: TRBV5-4
d_call: .
cdr3_length: 15

cdr3_aa: CASRGTRDNLNYGYTF
cdr3_nt: TGTGCCAGCAGGGGCACCCGGGACAACTTAAACTATGGCTACACCTTC
j_call: TRBJ1-2
clone_size: .
v_call: TRBV28
d_call: .
cdr3_length: 16

cdr3_aa: CATRVVATEAFF
cdr3_nt: TGTGCCACCCGAGTTGTAGCCACTGAAGCTTTCTTT
j_call: TRBJ1-1
clone_size: .
v_call: TRBV10-3
d_call: .
cdr3_length: 12

cdr3_aa: CASSAGDTYAEAFF
cdr3_nt: TGTGCCAGCAGCGCAGGGGACACTTATGCTGAAGCTTTCTTT
j_call: TRBJ1-1
clone_size: .
v_call: TRBV5-4
d_call: .
cdr3_length: 14

cdr3_aa: CASSLEGVSNQPQHF
cdr3_nt: TGTGCCAGCAGCTTGGAGGGAGTCAGCAATCAGCCCCAGCATTTT
j_call: TRBJ1-5
clone_size: .
v_call: TRBV7-2
d_call: .
cdr3_length: 15

cdr3_aa: CASIPGLAGGEQYF
cdr3_nt: TGTGCCAGCATTCCGGGACTAGCGGGAGGCGAGCAGTACTTC
j_call: TRBJ2-7
clone_size: .
v_call: TRBV28
d_call: TRBD2
cdr3_length: 14

cdr3_aa: CASSSDSNYGYTF
cdr3_nt: TGTGCCAGCAGCTCGGACAGTAACTATGGCTACACCTTC
j_call: TRBJ1-2
clone_size: .
v_call: TRBV5-4
d_call: .
cdr3_length: 13

cdr3_aa: CASSYSGTAHEQYF
cdr3_nt: TGTGCCAGCAGTTACTCCGGGACCGCGCACGAGCAGTACTTC
j_call: TRBJ2-7
clone_size: .
v_call: TRBV6-5
d_call: .
cdr3_length: 14

cdr3_aa: CASSRSRTEDAFF
cdr3_nt: TGTGCCAGCTCTCGATCTCGGACAGAGGATGCTTTCTTT
j_call: TRBJ1-1
clone_size: .
v_call: TRBV18
d_call: .
cdr3_length: 13

cdr3_aa: CASSEGTMARSSGNTIYF
cdr3_nt: TGTGCCAGCAGTGAGGGGACGATGGCTCGCAGCTCTGGAAACACCATATATTTT
j_call: TRBJ1-3
clone_size: .
v_call: TRBV6-1
d_call: .
cdr3_length: 18

cdr3_aa: CASSLVSGGRGTQYF
cdr3_nt: TGTGCCAGCAGCTTAGTGTCGGGGGGTCGTGGGACCCAGTACTTC
j_call: TRBJ2-5
clone_size: .
v_call: TRBV11-2
d_call: TRBD2
cdr3_length: 15

cdr3_aa: CASSFSASVGANVLTF
cdr3_nt: TGCGCCAGCAGCTTTAGTGCGTCGGTTGGGGCCAACGTCCTGACTTTC
j_call: TRBJ2-6
clone_size: .
v_call: TRBV5-1
d_call: .
cdr3_length: 16

cdr3_aa: CASSEWRTASYGYTF
cdr3_nt: TGCGCCAGCAGTGAGTGGCGGACCGCCAGCTATGGCTACACCTTC
j_call: TRBJ1-2
clone_size: .
v_call: TRBV10-1
d_call: .
cdr3_length: 15

cdr3_aa: CASSGSSYNEQFF
cdr3_nt: TGTGCCAGCAGCGGGAGCTCCTACAATGAGCAGTTCTTC
j_call: TRBJ2-1
clone_size: few
v_call: TRBV9
d_call: .
cdr3_length: 13

cdr3_aa: CASSEDRGGTDTQYF
cdr3_nt: TGTGCCAGCAGTGAAGATCGTGGGGGAACAGATACGCAGTATTTT
j_call: TRBJ2-3
clone_size: .
v_call: TRBV6-1
d_call: .
cdr3_length: 15

cdr3_aa: CASSIVGDQNIQYF
cdr3_nt: TGTGCCAGTAGTATAGTAGGAGATCAAAACATTCAGTACTTC
j_call: TRBJ2-4
clone_size: few
v_call: TRBV19
d_call: .
cdr3_length: 14

cdr3_aa: CASSRDSIMNTEAFF
cdr3_nt: TGTGCCAGCAGTCGGGACAGTATCATGAACACTGAAGCTTTCTTT
j_call: TRBJ1-1
clone_size: few
v_call: TRBV2
d_call: TRBD1
cdr3_length: 15

cdr3_aa: CASSTGLAGLEQFF
cdr3_nt: TGCGCCAGCAGCACGGGACTAGCGGGCTTAGAGCAGTTCTTC
j_call: TRBJ2-1
clone_size: .
v_call: TRBV5-1
d_call: TRBD2
cdr3_length: 14

cdr3_aa: CASTSWGGVGNEQFF
cdr3_nt: TGTGCCAGCACCTCGTGGGGGGGGGTAGGCAATGAGCAGTTCTTC
j_call: TRBJ2-1
clone_size: once
v_call: TRBV27
d_call: TRBD2
cdr3_length: 15

cdr3_aa: CASSLLGNTEAFF
cdr3_nt: TGTGCCAGCAGCTTGTTAGGGAACACTGAAGCTTTCTTT
j_call: TRBJ1-1
clone_size: .
v_call: TRBV5-8
d_call: .
cdr3_length: 13

cdr3_aa: CASSSNLGQGAYEQYF
cdr3_nt: TGTGCCAGCAGTTCCAACTTGGGGCAGGGGGCCTACGAGCAGTACTTC
j_call: TRBJ2-7
clone_size: .
v_call: TRBV6-5
d_call: TRBD1
cdr3_length: 16

cdr3_aa: CASSYYRISSYNEQFF
cdr3_nt: TGTGCCAGCAGTTACTACAGAATATCCTCCTACAATGAGCAGTTCTTC
j_call: TRBJ2-1
clone_size: .
v_call: TRBV5-6
d_call: .
cdr3_length: 16